This T cell receptor beta chain was obtained from a study of blood T cell repertoires in COVID-19 (TCRdb year 2020). About the study as a whole: Collaborator samples came from the United States, Italy and Spain and covered acute and convalescent phases of COVID-19. The samples were drawn from two sources: the first 160 participants of the ongoing ImmuneRACE study, and 1,000 to 1,500 subjects contributed by 6 global collaborators. The repertoires were released in a freely available public database meant as a resource for research on the immune response to SARS-CoV-2. Where HLA class I and class II types were available, the types were taken from metadata supplied by the sample provider, not from assay-based typing. The material from the prospective study consisted of cDNA or gDNA derived from T cells, B-cell-depleted T cells, or PBMCs. The sample metadata nearly always contained a de-identified subject ID, COVID-19 status, age in years and sex. Subjects who had been exposed to COVID-19, were actively infected with it, or had recovered from it provided the deeply sampled blood TCRbeta repertoires that made up the dataset. General study outcomes and caveats: How much clinical and demographic metadata was included differed by source and by participant, and the metadata was provided uncurated.

The collaborating institutions used their own protocols to collect whole blood in K2EDTA tubes. Collaborator samples were shipped for TCRbeta analysis as frozen whole blood, isolated PBMCs, or DNA extracted from either sample type. On this clone: Its antigen specificity is not known. Base qualities are missing; no much larger clone stands one base away.

The immunoSEQ Assay, a bias-controlled multiplex PCR, was used to amplify TCRbeta CDR3 regions from genomic DNA. The paper's processing steps were these. Within the assay, amplification of reference gene primers was used to estimate how many nucleated cells each sample contained. To quantify the absolute abundance of each unique TCRbeta CDR3 rearrangement, sequence reads were collapsed and filtered. Productive Simpson clonality was computed per sample as the square root of Simpson's diversity index over productive rearrangements. Drawn from immuneACCESS, this table holds only the in-frame rearrangements with V and J called that TCRdb kept. Clones are partly lost; checked studies trace under half to an unresolved V gene and leave the rest unexplained. The DNA was the basis for D and trimming; V, J and clone size are from that table. This sample has about 52,000 clones in its table, and 86% of those were observed once. Clones ranked in the top ten supply roughly 15% of the sample.

V and J are truncated by 5 bases and 8 bases respectively, leaving an intervening sequence of 7 bases. Including the terminal cysteine and phenylalanine, the CDR3 comprises 11 residues. The sequence is cut down to CDR3 DNA, 33 bases in frame from base 1. Looking up the germline V gene yields CDR1 SNHLY and CDR2 FYNNEI. The TCR originated in a man aged 70 or older with acute or convalescent COVID-19. The sequence links TRBV2 to TRBJ2-1, with the D segment identity uncertain. The sequencing sample was made of peripheral blood. The CDR3 region has the sequence CASSTVDEQFF. The DNA sequence follows: TGTGCCAGCAGTACGGTGGATGAGCAGTTCTTC.